These T cell receptor beta chains were read from a single sample in a study of Tregs in tolerant kidney transplant recipients. Data came from immunoSEQ multiplex PCR; TCRdb stores just in-frame clones and leaves some out. The sample lists roughly 120,000 clones, roughly 92% occurring once. Input material: CD4+ T cells from blood. Receptors originate from a human donor in good health. Both conserved end residues are part of each CDR3. D genes are given only for firm matches.

v_call: TRBV29-1
j_call: TRBJ1-2
d_call: .
cdr3_aa: CSVGGAALYGYTF

v_call: TRBV11-2
j_call: TRBJ1-1
d_call: .
cdr3_aa: CASSLQTAEAFF

v_call: TRBV5-1
j_call: TRBJ2-3
d_call: .
cdr3_aa: CASNPTGTDTQYF

v_call: TRBV7-9
j_call: TRBJ1-3
d_call: .
cdr3_aa: CASSPPGPYSGNTIYF

v_call: TRBV5-5
j_call: TRBJ2-1
d_call: .
cdr3_aa: CASRRAPRDEQFF

v_call: TRBV6-6
j_call: TRBJ1-1
d_call: .
cdr3_aa: CASSYAGGTAEAFF

v_call: TRBV7-2
j_call: TRBJ2-4
d_call: .
cdr3_aa: CASSLAAQWGDIQYF

v_call: TRBV5-1
j_call: TRBJ1-5
d_call: .
cdr3_aa: CASSPGAKNQPQHF

v_call: TRBV20-1
j_call: TRBJ1-2
d_call: .
cdr3_aa: CSAGGGGYTF

v_call: TRBV30
j_call: TRBJ2-1
d_call: TRBD2
cdr3_aa: CAWTRTSGGGTRNEQFF

v_call: TRBV7-8
j_call: TRBJ2-5
d_call: .
cdr3_aa: CASSLYGSQAETQYF

v_call: TRBV6-5
j_call: TRBJ2-2
d_call: .
cdr3_aa: CASYRLTGELFF

v_call: TRBV19
j_call: TRBJ2-7
d_call: TRBD1
cdr3_aa: CASSLRDRDDEQYF

v_call: TRBV4-2
j_call: TRBJ2-3
d_call: TRBD2
cdr3_aa: CASSNLGTTSTDTQYF

v_call: TRBV29-1
j_call: TRBJ1-3
d_call: .
cdr3_aa: CSVEDRRSGNTIYF

v_call: TRBV5-4
j_call: TRBJ1-3
d_call: .
cdr3_aa: CASSLGGTGGNTIYF

v_call: TRBV15
j_call: TRBJ1-1
d_call: .
cdr3_aa: CATSSLTNTEAFF

v_call: TRBV4-1
j_call: TRBJ2-1
d_call: .
cdr3_aa: CASSPSIGGHLKNNEQFF

v_call: TRBV6-5
j_call: TRBJ2-4
d_call: .
cdr3_aa: CASRFSDIQYF

v_call: TRBV9
j_call: TRBJ1-4
d_call: TRBD1
cdr3_aa: CASSPRGGVSEKLFF

v_call: TRBV7-2
j_call: TRBJ1-2
d_call: TRBD1
cdr3_aa: CASSLDRVGGYTF

v_call: TRBV7-9
j_call: TRBJ1-1
d_call: TRBD1
cdr3_aa: CASSFGQDTEAFF

v_call: TRBV19
j_call: TRBJ1-5
d_call: .
cdr3_aa: CASRGSRISGNQPQHF

v_call: TRBV19
j_call: TRBJ2-2
d_call: TRBD2
cdr3_aa: CASSIRASGGTGELFF

v_call: TRBV19
j_call: TRBJ2-1
d_call: .
cdr3_aa: CASSIGRAGGNEQFF

v_call: TRBV6-5
j_call: TRBJ1-1
d_call: .
cdr3_aa: CASSSGGEGRSEAFF

v_call: TRBV5-1
j_call: TRBJ2-2
d_call: .
cdr3_aa: CASGRGENTGELFF

v_call: TRBV11-2
j_call: TRBJ1-2
d_call: .
cdr3_aa: CASGFKNYGYTF

v_call: TRBV7-9
j_call: TRBJ1-1
d_call: .
cdr3_aa: CASSLGQGSTEAFF

v_call: TRBV18
j_call: TRBJ1-1
d_call: .
cdr3_aa: CASSPAMNTEAFF

v_call: TRBV18
j_call: TRBJ1-1
d_call: .
cdr3_aa: CASSPRQSHAFF

v_call: TRBV27
j_call: TRBJ2-5
d_call: .
cdr3_aa: CASSTPGHLQETQYF

v_call: TRBV5-1
j_call: TRBJ2-5
d_call: .
cdr3_aa: CASSFGDRQETQYF

v_call: TRBV27
j_call: TRBJ1-2
d_call: TRBD1
cdr3_aa: CASSPDRGNYGYTF

v_call: TRBV6-1
j_call: TRBJ2-4
d_call: .
cdr3_aa: CASSEGGGYIQYF

v_call: TRBV12-5
j_call: TRBJ2-7
d_call: .
cdr3_aa: CASGLVVYEQYF

v_call: TRBV4-1
j_call: TRBJ2-1
d_call: TRBD2
cdr3_aa: CASNQGSLAGGNEQFF

v_call: TRBV6-6
j_call: TRBJ2-1
d_call: .
cdr3_aa: CASSYPSQGHNEQFF

v_call: TRBV7-2
j_call: TRBJ2-3
d_call: .
cdr3_aa: CASSWVPGLRTDTQYF

v_call: TRBV6-1
j_call: TRBJ2-7
d_call: TRBD1
cdr3_aa: CASSLGATGNDEQYF

v_call: TRBV29-1
j_call: TRBJ2-2
d_call: TRBD2
cdr3_aa: CSVAGGLGAGGPTGELFF

v_call: TRBV5-1
j_call: TRBJ1-4
d_call: TRBD1
cdr3_aa: CASSLEGRDRLREEKLFF

v_call: TRBV7-9
j_call: TRBJ1-1
d_call: .
cdr3_aa: CASSLPHGNTEAFF

v_call: TRBV7-9
j_call: TRBJ2-3
d_call: TRBD1
cdr3_aa: CASSFSGTGTDTQYF

v_call: TRBV29-1
j_call: TRBJ1-2
d_call: .
cdr3_aa: CSVEVGAGPYGYTF

v_call: TRBV7-9
j_call: TRBJ2-5
d_call: .
cdr3_aa: CASSLGQGGGETQYF

v_call: TRBV6-5
j_call: TRBJ2-7
d_call: TRBD1
cdr3_aa: CASSYPSGTGVYEQYF